This T cell receptor beta chain was captured by sequencing in a study of T cells in Graves' hyperthyroidism and ophthalmopathy. V shed 3 bases and J shed 9 bases, with 19 bases lying between them. The length of the CDR3 is 16 residues. Germline V gene lookup returns CDR1 KGHDR and CDR2 SFDVKD. This clonotype showed up many times. It was RNA transcripts that yielded the amplified TCR beta CDR3 regions. The TCR CDR3 first-round RT-PCR relied on the HTBI primer set. TCRdb redid the calling of the multiplex PCR reads with MiXCR, one entry per CDR3 protein. The sample yields over 200,000 distinct CDR3 sequences, roughly 15% seen once.

This sequence was found in a woman aged 35 to 49 with Graves' hyperthyroidism that later progressed to Graves' ophthalmopathy. The specimen sequenced was blood. This chain connects TRBV24-1 to TRBJ2-2; unclear D gene. The CDR3 here is CATSDTPALTNRELFF. Written as DNA, the CDR3 is TGTGCCACCAGTGATACCCCCGCCCTAACCAACCGGGAGCTGTTTTTT.